The subject of this entry is one T cell receptor beta chain. These data are taken from a study of neurological immune-mediated disorders. Time point described: longitudinal time-point 1 (baseline). Source material was 2 million unsorted PBMCs, stored at -80 °C in RNAlater. V was trimmed by 4 bases and J by 2 bases, leaving 9 bases between them. Germline lookup yields CDR1 LGHDT and CDR2 YNNKEL (reference sequence). The CDR3 covers 14 residues. TCRdb analysed the 5' RACE reads with MiXCR anew, one entry per CDR3 protein. This sample yields 71,000 or so distinct CDR3 sequences, of which roughly an eighth are seen a single time; about 4.6% belongs to the top ten.

Sequencing used PBMCs. This chain uses TRBV3-1 with TRBJ2-1; no reliable D call. The TCR was taken from a female donor with HTLV-1-associated myelopathy (HAM/TSP). The CDR3 here is CASSPEYTYNEQFF. The CDR3, as DNA: TGTGCCAGCAGCCCCGAATACACCTACAATGAGCAGTTCTTC.